This TCR beta chain was sequenced in a study of identical twins. Points from the study as a whole: Insertions ran lower in abundant cord blood beta clonotypes, though not in memory repertoires.

Regarding this clonotype: What it binds is unknown.

The CDR3 contains 14 residues. The V gene lost 2 bases and the J gene lost 1 base, with 11 bases spanning the gap. CDR1 SQVTM and CDR2 ANQGSEA come from the germline V gene. TCRdb passed the 5' RACE reads through MiXCR, listing each CDR3 protein once. Altogether hundreds of thousands of distinct CDR3 sequences are present, 18% being singletons, with the ten largest covering over 10%. Healthy Caucasian individuals made up all the donors. These sequences were also reported in another study, on T cells expressing NK-cell markers. According to that study: Seropositivity for HCMV was found in seven of the eight sequenced donors, with one seronegative. About 1.0-8% of CD8+ T cells in about six donors belonged to dominant NKG2C+ clonotypes.

J is TRBJ1-1 and V is TRBV29-1; TRBD1 is a possible D gene (5 bases). Sequencing was done on a sample of PBMCs. This receptor was taken from a woman under 30 in good health. The CDR3 DNA reads as TGCAGCGTTGAATCGAGGGGCGAGAACACTGAAGCTTTCTTT. It translates to CSVESRGENTEAFF.